Below are 7 T cell receptor beta chains sequenced from a single sample in a study of PD-1 blockade in classical Hodgkin lymphoma (dated by TCRdb to about 2020). The time point tag for this specimen amounts to: cycle 2 day 1 (C2D1) of nivolumab. Relapse after autologous stem cell transplantation had occurred in all trial patients, and cohorts A, B and C were distinguished by prior brentuximab vedotin exposure. Preparation of the library involved the immunoSEQ multiplex PCR assay. Drawn from immuneACCESS, this table holds only the in-frame rearrangements with V and J called that TCRdb kept. Clones are partly lost; checked studies trace under half to an unresolved V gene and leave the rest unexplained. The sample profile shows 22,000 or so clones; around 80% of them were found once. The ten biggest clones cover about 40% of the sample. The source was peripheral blood mononuclear cells (PBMCs), collected before the second cycle of nivolumab. The receptors derive from a human donor with classical Hodgkin lymphoma.

The chain recombines TRBV6-6 with TRBJ2-5; a possible D gene is TRBD2 (6 bases). This CDR3 comprises 13 residues. V dropped 4 bases and J dropped 3 bases, with 9 bases sitting between them. The V gene's germline CDR1 is MNHNY and CDR2 SVGAGI (reference sequence). The DNA of the CDR3 is TGTGCCAGCAGTTCCCCTAGCGAAGAGACCCAGTACTTC. Amino acid sequence: CASSSPSEETQYF.

This clone was detected a few times. This rearrangement joins TRBV7-2 to TRBJ1-5, with TRBD1 as a possible D gene (6 bases). In germline, CDR1 is SGHTA, CDR2 FQGNSA. V lost 1 base and J lost 5, with 12 bases in between. The CDR3 has 15 amino acids. CDR3 sequence (DNA): TGTGCCAGCAGCTTAGATCAGGGGCTGGATCAGCCCCAGCATTTT. The encoded protein is CASSLDQGLDQPQHF.

J is TRBJ2-3 and V is TRBV11-2; 9 bases fit TRBD2. Looked up from germline, CDR1 is SGHAT and CDR2 is FQNNGV. The CDR3 is 17 residues long. J gave up 0 bases and V 2 bases, and 6 bases lay outside the gene matches. CDR3 in amino acids: CASSLRLAGYSTDTQYF. DNA of the CDR3: TGTGCCAGCAGCTTAAGGCTAGCGGGGTATAGCACAGATACGCAGTATTTT.

The chain carries TRBV30 and TRBJ2-3, with 7 bases aligning to TRBD1. The J segment lost 5 bases and the V segment lost 1 base, leaving 9 bases of the junction unmatched. The V gene's germline CDR1 is GTSNPN and CDR2 SVGIG (reference sequence). The CDR3 contains 15 residues. DNA of the CDR3: TGTGCCTGGAGTGACCGACAGGGAGTTAAAGATACGCAGTATTTT. Translating it yields CAWSDRQGVKDTQYF.

The chain recombines TRBV15 with TRBJ2-3; D unclear. V was pared by 1 base and J by 2 bases, with 4 bases between. The CDR3 extends over 13 amino acids. CDR1 and CDR2 from the germline V gene are LNHNV and YYDKDF (reference sequence). CDR3 in DNA: TGTGCCACCAGCAGAGGGACCACAGATACGCAGTATTTT. Protein product: CATSRGTTDTQYF.

V gene TRBV10-1 combines with J gene TRBJ1-2; D is undetermined. The CDR3 contains 11 residues. Trimming removed 10 bases from V and 8 bases from J, with 14 bases in between. CDR1 and CDR2 (germline): WNHNN, SYGVQD (reference sequence). As DNA, the CDR3 is TGCGCCATTTTCAAGAGCGGGGGCTACACCTTC. Residues: CAIFKSGGYTF.

The chain carries TRBV19 and TRBJ1-1; D gene ambiguous. Trimming left V 2 bases short and J 1 base short, with 11 bases between. Per germline, CDR1 LNHDA and CDR2 SQIVND (reference sequence). The CDR3 spans 15 residues. Here the CDR3 reads CASSIYLPANTEAFF. CDR3 coding DNA: TGTGCCAGTAGTATATACCTCCCCGCGAACACTGAAGCTTTCTTT.